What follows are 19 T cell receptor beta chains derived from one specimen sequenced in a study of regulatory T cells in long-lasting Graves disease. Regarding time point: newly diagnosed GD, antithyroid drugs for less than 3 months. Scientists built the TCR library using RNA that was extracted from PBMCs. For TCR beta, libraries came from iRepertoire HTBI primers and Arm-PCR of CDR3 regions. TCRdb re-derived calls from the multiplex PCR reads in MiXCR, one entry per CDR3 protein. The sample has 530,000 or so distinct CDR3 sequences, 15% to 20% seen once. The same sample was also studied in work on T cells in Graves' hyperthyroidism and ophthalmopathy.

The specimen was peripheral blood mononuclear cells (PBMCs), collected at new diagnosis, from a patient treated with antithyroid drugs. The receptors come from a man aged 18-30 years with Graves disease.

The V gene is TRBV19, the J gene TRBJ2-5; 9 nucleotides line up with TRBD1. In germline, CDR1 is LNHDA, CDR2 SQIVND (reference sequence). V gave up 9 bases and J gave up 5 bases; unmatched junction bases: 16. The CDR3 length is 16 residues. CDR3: CARVSGTGSIWETQYF. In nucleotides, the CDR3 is TGTGCCAGGGTGTCCGGGACAGGGTCTATCTGGGAGACCCAGTACTTC.

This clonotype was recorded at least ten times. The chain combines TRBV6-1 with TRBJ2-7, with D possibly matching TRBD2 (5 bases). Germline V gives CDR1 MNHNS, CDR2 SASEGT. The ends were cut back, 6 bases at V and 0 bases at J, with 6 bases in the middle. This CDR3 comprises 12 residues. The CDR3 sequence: CASRGSSYEQYF. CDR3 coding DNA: TGTGCCAGCAGGGGGAGCTCCTACGAGCAGTACTTC.

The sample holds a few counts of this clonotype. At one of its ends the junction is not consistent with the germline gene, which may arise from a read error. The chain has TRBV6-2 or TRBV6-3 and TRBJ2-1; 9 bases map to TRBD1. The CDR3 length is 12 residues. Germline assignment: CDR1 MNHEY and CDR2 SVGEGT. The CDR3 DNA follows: TGTGCCAGCAGTCCTGGGGACAGGGAGGAGTACTTC. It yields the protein CASSPGDREEYF.

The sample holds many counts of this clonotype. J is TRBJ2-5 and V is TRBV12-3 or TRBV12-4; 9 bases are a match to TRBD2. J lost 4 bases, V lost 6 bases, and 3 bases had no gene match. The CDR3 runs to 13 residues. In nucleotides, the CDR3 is TGTGCCAGCAGCCTACTAGCGGGAGAGACCCAGTACTTC. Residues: CASSLLAGETQYF.

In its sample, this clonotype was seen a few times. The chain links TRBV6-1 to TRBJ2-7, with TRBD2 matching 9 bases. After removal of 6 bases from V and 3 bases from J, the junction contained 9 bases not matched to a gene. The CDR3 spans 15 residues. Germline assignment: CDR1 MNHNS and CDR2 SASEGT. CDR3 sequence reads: CASSPRAGGGYEQYF. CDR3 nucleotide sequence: TGTGCCAGCAGCCCCCGGGCGGGAGGGGGCTACGAGCAGTACTTC.

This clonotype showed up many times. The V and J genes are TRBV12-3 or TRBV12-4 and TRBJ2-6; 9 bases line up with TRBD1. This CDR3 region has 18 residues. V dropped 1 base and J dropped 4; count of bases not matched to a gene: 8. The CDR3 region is CASSLGPGTGSGANVLTF. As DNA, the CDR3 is TGTGCCAGCAGTTTAGGTCCCGGGACAGGGTCGGGGGCCAACGTCCTGACTTTC.

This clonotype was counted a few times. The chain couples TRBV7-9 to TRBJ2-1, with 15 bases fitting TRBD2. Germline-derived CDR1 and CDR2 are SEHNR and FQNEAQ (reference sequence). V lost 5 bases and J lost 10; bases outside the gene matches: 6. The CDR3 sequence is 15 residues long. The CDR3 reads CASSMGTSGRIEQFF. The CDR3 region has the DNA TGTGCCAGCAGCATGGGGACTAGCGGGAGGATAGAGCAGTTCTTC. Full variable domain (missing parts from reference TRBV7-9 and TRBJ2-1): DTGVSQNPRHKITKRGQNVTFRCDPISEHNRLYWYRQTLGQGPEFLTYFQNEAQLEKSRLLSDRFSAERPKGSFSTLEIQRTEQGDSAMYLCASSMGTSGRIEQFFGPGTRLTVL.

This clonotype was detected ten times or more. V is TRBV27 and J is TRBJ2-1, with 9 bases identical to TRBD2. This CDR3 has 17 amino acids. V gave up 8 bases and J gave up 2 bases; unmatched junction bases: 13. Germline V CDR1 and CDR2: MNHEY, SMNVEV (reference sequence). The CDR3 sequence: CASARQLLAGTYNEQFF. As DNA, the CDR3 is TGTGCCAGCGCACGCCAGCTCCTAGCGGGAACCTACAATGAGCAGTTCTTC.

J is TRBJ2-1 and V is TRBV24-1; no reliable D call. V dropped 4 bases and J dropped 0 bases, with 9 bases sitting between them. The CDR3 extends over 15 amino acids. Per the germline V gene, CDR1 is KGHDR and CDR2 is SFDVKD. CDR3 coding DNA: TGTGCCACCAGTGACCCCCCGGGCTCCTACAATGAGCAGTTCTTC. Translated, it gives CATSDPPGSYNEQFF.

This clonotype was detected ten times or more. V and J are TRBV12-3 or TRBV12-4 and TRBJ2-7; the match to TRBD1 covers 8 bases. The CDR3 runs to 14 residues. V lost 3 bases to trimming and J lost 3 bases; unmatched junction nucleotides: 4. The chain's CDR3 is CASSFGQGNYEQYF. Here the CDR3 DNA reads TGTGCCAGCAGTTTTGGACAGGGTAACTACGAGCAGTACTTC.

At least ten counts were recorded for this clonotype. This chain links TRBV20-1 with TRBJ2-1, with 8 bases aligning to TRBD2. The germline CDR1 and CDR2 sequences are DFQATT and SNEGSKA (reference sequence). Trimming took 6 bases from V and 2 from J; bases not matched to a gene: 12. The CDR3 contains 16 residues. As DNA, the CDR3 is TGCAGTGCAACCCCTGTGGCGGGAGGTCCCTACAATGAGCAGTTCTTC. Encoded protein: CSATPVAGGPYNEQFF.

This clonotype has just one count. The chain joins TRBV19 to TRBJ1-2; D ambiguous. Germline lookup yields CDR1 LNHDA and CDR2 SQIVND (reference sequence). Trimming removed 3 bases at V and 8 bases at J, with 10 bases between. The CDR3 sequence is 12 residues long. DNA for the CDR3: TGTGCCAGTAGTATGGCGGCGGAGGGCTACACCTTC. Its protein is CASSMAAEGYTF.

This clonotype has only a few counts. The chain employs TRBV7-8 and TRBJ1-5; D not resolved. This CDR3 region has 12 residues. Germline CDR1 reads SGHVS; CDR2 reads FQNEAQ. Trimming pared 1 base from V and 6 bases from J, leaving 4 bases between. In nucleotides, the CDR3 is TGTGCCAGCAGCTTAGATAGTCAGCCCCAGCATTTT. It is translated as CASSLDSQPQHF.

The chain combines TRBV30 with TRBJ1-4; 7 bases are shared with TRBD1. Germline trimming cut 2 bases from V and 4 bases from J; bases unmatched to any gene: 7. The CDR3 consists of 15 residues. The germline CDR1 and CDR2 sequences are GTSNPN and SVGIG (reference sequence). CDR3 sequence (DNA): TGTGCCTGGAGTAGGAGGGACAGACTTAATGAAAAACTGTTTTTT. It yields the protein CAWSRRDRLNEKLFF.

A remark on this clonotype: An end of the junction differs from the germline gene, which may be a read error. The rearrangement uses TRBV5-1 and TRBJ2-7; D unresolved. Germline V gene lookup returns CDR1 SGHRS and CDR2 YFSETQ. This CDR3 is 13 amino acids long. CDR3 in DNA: TGTGCCAGCAGCTCCCCGATGGCGGAGGAGCAGTACTTC. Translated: CASSSPMAEEQYF.

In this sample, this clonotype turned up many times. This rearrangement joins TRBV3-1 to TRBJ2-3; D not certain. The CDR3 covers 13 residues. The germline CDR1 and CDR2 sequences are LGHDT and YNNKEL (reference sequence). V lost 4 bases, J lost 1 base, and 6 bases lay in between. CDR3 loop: CASSPVGTDTQYF. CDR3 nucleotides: TGTGCCAGCAGCCCCGTGGGCACAGATACGCAGTATTTT.

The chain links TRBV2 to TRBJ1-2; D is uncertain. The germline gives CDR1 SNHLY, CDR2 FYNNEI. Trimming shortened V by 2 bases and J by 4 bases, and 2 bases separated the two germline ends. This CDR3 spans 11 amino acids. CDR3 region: CASSELYGYTF. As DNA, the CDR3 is TGTGCCAGCAGTGAACTCTATGGCTACACCTTC.

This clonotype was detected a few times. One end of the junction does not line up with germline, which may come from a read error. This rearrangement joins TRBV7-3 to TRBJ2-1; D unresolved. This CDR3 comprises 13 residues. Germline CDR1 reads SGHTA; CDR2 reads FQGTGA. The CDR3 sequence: CASSTRPGNEQLF. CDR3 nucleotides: TGTGCCAGCAGCACCCGACCCGGCAATGAGCAGCTCTTC.

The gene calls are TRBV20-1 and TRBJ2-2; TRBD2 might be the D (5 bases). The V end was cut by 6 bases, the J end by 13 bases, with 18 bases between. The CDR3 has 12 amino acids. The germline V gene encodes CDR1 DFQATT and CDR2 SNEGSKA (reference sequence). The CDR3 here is CSAPSRLRGLFF. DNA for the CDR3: TGCAGTGCCCCGAGCCGGCTTCGGGGGCTGTTTTTT.